What follows are 27 T cell receptor beta chains derived from one specimen sequenced in a study of T cell responses to AZD1222 COVID-19 vaccine. The data were produced by immunoSEQ multiplex PCR, yet TCRdb's version contains in-frame clones alone and is incomplete. Of 100,000 or so clones in the sample, about 90% were seen once. The specimen was peripheral blood, collected 28 days after the second AZD1222 dose. All receptors come from an adult who received the AZD1222 COVID-19 vaccine.

This chain joins TRBV19 and TRBJ1-2; D might be TRBD1 (6 bases). The CDR3 is 12 residues long. The germline V gene has CDR1 LNHDA and CDR2 SQIVND (reference sequence). Trimming pared 8 bases from V and 4 bases from J, leaving 11 bases between. Here the CDR3 DNA reads TGTGCCAGTTTCAGGGGATCCTATGGCTACACCTTC. It yields the protein CASFRGSYGYTF.

The chain uses TRBV28 and TRBJ1-1; D is possibly TRBD1 (6 bases). The CDR3 has 12 amino acids. The V gene lost 9 bases and the J gene lost 4 bases, with 12 bases spanning the gap. The germline V gene encodes CDR1 MDHEN and CDR2 SYDVKM. CDR3 nucleotides: TGTGCCAGTGCACGGGACACCACTGAAGCTTTCTTT. Amino acid sequence: CASARDTTEAFF.

In regard to this clone: The identical CDR3 is also encoded by other nucleotide sequences in the sample. The gene calls are TRBV19 and TRBJ1-5; D unclear. The V end lost 2 bases, the J end lost 0 bases, and 2 bases lay between the germline ends. Germline V CDR1 and CDR2: LNHDA, SQIVND (reference sequence). The CDR3 spans 13 residues. CDR3 in DNA: TGTGCCAGTAGTATAACTAGCAATCAGCCCCAGCATTTT. This encodes CASSITSNQPQHF.

The chain is built from TRBV2 and TRBJ1-2, with D perhaps matching TRBD1 (5 bases). CDR1 and CDR2 (germline): SNHLY, FYNNEI. Trimming pared 3 bases from V and 4 bases from J, leaving 15 bases between. This CDR3 region has 15 residues. Written as DNA, the CDR3 is TGTGCCAGCAGTGAGAATCAGGGTTCGGTCTATGGCTACACCTTC. Its translation is CASSENQGSVYGYTF.

The chain combines TRBV4-1 with TRBJ2-7; TRBD2 agrees at 7 bases. The CDR3 is 14 amino acids. Germline V gene sequence: CDR1 MGHRA, CDR2 YSYEKL. Trimming at V came to 0 bases and at J to 5 bases, leaving 4 bases not matched to a gene. The CDR3 here is CASSQDWTRHEQYF. The CDR3 nucleotides are TGCGCCAGCAGCCAAGATTGGACTAGACACGAGCAGTACTTC.

The gene calls are TRBV3-1 (or the pseudogene TRBV3-2) and TRBJ1-4, with 8 bases aligning to TRBD1. CDR3 length equals 15 residues. Trimming took 6 bases from V and 2 from J; bases not matched to a gene: 5. Germline V gene data show CDR1 as LGHDT and CDR2 as YNNKEL (reference sequence). For the CDR3, the DNA is TGTGCCAGCAGTGCAGGGGGCCCCACTAATGAAAAACTGTTTTTT. This gives the protein CASSAGGPTNEKLFF.

The chain employs TRBV30 and TRBJ1-4; D unclear. From germline, CDR1 is GTSNPN and CDR2 SVGIG (reference sequence). Trimming removed 0 bases from V and 3 bases from J, with 2 bases in between. The CDR3 runs to 12 residues. CDR3 in DNA: TGTGCCTGGAGTGTGTCTAATGAAAAACTGTTTTTT. Its protein is CAWSVSNEKLFF.

The chain recombines TRBV6-5 with TRBJ2-7; D perhaps matches TRBD1 (6 bases). The CDR3 is made up of 14 amino acids. Between the trimmed V and J ends, which lost 6 bases and 4 bases, there was a span of 16 bases. Looked up from germline, CDR1 is MNHEY and CDR2 is SVGAGI. CDR3 bases: TGTGCCAGCAGCCGCACAGGGATTAGGTACGAGCAGTACTTC. Protein product: CASSRTGIRYEQYF.

This chain connects TRBV6-5 to TRBJ2-7, with D perhaps TRBD1 (5 bases). This CDR3 spans 13 amino acids. Looked up from germline, CDR1 is MNHEY and CDR2 is SVGAGI. V was cut by 7 bases and J by 5 bases, with 15 bases left in between. CDR3 residues: CASNSDRNDEQYF. The CDR3 DNA sequence: TGTGCCAGCAACTCAGACAGAAACGACGAGCAGTACTTC.

V is TRBV6-2 or TRBV6-3 and J is TRBJ2-2; 15 positions agree with TRBD2. Germline V gene sequence: CDR1 MNHEY, CDR2 SVGEGT. V lost 0 bases and J lost 6; bases outside the gene matches: 8. The CDR3 totals 19 residues. CDR3 residues: CASSYSRPGLAGGAGELFF. For the CDR3, the DNA is TGTGCCAGCAGTTACTCGCGACCAGGACTAGCGGGAGGGGCCGGGGAGCTGTTTTTT.

V is TRBV7-3 and J is TRBJ1-1, with D possibly TRBD1 on 5 matching bases. The CDR3 totals 13 residues. The V end lost 3 bases, the J end lost 2 bases, and 7 bases lay between the germline ends. Germline CDR1 SGHTA, CDR2 FQGTGA. The CDR3 bases are TGTGCCAGCAGCTTTGGGGCTAACACTGAAGCTTTCTTT. Amino acids: CASSFGANTEAFF.

The rearrangement joins TRBV19 to TRBJ1-5, with a possible D match to TRBD1 (5 bases). Germline-derived CDR1 and CDR2 are LNHDA and SQIVND (reference sequence). Trimming left V 6 bases short and J 6 bases short, with 15 bases between. This CDR3 has 14 amino acids. The CDR3 sequence: CASRPRGMGQPQHF. The CDR3 region has the DNA TGTGCCAGTAGGCCACGGGGGATGGGTCAGCCCCAGCATTTT.

In DNA, the CDR3 is TGTGCCAGCAGCTTGGATGGACTTTACGAGCAGTACTTC. Translation: CASSLDGLYEQYF. V is TRBV5-4 and J is TRBJ2-7, with D maybe TRBD2 (5 bases). CDR1 and CDR2 from the germline V gene are SGHNT and YYREEE (reference sequence). V was pared by 0 bases and J by 4 bases, with 8 bases between. The CDR3 has 13 amino acids.

The chain recombines TRBV3-1 (or the pseudogene TRBV3-2) with TRBJ1-5, with D perhaps TRBD1 (5 bases). With 1 base removed from V and 9 bases from J, the gap between germline ends came to 13 bases. The CDR3 is 14 amino acids. Per germline, CDR1 LGHDT and CDR2 YNNKEL (reference sequence). CDR3 bases: TGTGCCAGCAGCCAAGGTAGGGGCCCAGGGCCCCAGCATTTT. Translation: CASSQGRGPGPQHF.

The J gene is TRBJ2-2, the V gene TRBV18; 9 positions match TRBD1. Germline V gives CDR1 KGHSH, CDR2 LQKENI. The junction had 7 bases not matched to a gene; V was cut back by 2 bases and J by 3 bases. The CDR3 sequence is 17 residues long. CDR3 nucleotide sequence: TGTGCCAGCTCACCATTTAGGGACAGGGCCTACACCGGGGAGCTGTTTTTT. This gives the protein CASSPFRDRAYTGELFF.

The gene calls are TRBV5-1 and TRBJ2-5, with D tentatively TRBD2 (5 bases). V dropped 4 bases and J dropped 2 bases, with 21 bases sitting between them. CDR3 size: 17 residues. CDR1 and CDR2 (germline): SGHRS, YFSETQ. The CDR3 sequence is CASSTGGVTLSQETQYF. Here the CDR3 DNA reads TGCGCCAGCAGCACCGGAGGTGTGACCCTATCGCAAGAGACCCAGTACTTC.

The chain employs TRBV7-9 and TRBJ2-1; D not certain. The V and J ends lost 1 base and 6 bases respectively, with 4 bases between them. The CDR3 totals 12 residues. Per the germline V gene, CDR1 is SEHNR and CDR2 is FQNEAQ (reference sequence). CDR3 protein: CASSLVGNEQFF. DNA for the CDR3: TGTGCCAGCAGCTTAGTAGGCAATGAGCAGTTCTTC.

The chain joins TRBV10-3 to TRBJ1-2; a weak D match, TRBD1 (5 bases). V lost 4 bases, J lost 4 bases, and 7 bases lay in between. Germline CDR1 reads ENHRY; CDR2 reads SYGVKD. The length of the CDR3 is 12 residues. The CDR3 DNA is TGTGCCATCAGTGCAGGGACCTATGGCTACACCTTC. Encoded protein: CAISAGTYGYTF.

The chain is built from TRBV28 and TRBJ1-5, with D perhaps matching TRBD1 (6 bases). The CDR3 is made up of 16 amino acids. Trimming removed 2 bases from V and 4 bases from J, with 15 bases in between. The germline CDR1 and CDR2 sequences are MDHEN and SYDVKM. DNA for the CDR3: TGTGCCAGCAGTTTAACAGGGACGGAGGCGAATCAGCCCCAGCATTTT. It encodes CASSLTGTEANQPQHF.

The chain is built from TRBV5-1 and TRBJ1-6; TRBD1 matches 7 bases. Germline V gene sequence: CDR1 SGHRS, CDR2 YFSETQ. The CDR3 runs 13 residues. Losses at the gene ends were 1 base for V and 14 bases for J; bases not matched to a gene: 6. This CDR3 reads CASSLSGQETLHF. The CDR3 nucleotides are TGCGCCAGCAGCTTGAGTGGACAGGAAACCCTCCACTTT.

The gene calls are TRBV13 and TRBJ1-2; 12 bases fit TRBD1. The CDR3 loop spans 14 amino acids. V dropped 5 bases and J dropped 7; count of bases not matched to a gene: 5. Germline CDR1 is PRHDT and CDR2 is FYEKMQ (reference sequence). The CDR3 bases are TGTGCCAGCAGCAGGGACAGGGGGCACGGTGGCTACACCTTC. This codes for CASSRDRGHGGYTF. Drawing the rest from reference TRBV13 and TRBJ1-2, the complete variable domain is AAGVIQSPRHLIKEKRETATLKCYPIPRHDTVYWYQQGPGQDPQFLISFYEKMQSDKGSIPDRFSAQQFSDYHSELNMSSLELGDSALYFCASSRDRGHGGYTFGSGTRLTVV.

The chain uses TRBV4-1 and TRBJ2-1; 7 positions match TRBD2. Germline V gene data show CDR1 as MGHRA and CDR2 as YSYEKL. V was pared by 0 bases and J by 4 bases, with 9 bases of the junction left unmatched. The CDR3 is 17 amino acids. DNA for the CDR3: TGCGCCAGCAGCCAAGATAGGCGGGGACTACTATACAATGAGCAGTTCTTC. Protein product: CASSQDRRGLLYNEQFF.

This chain joins TRBV6-5 and TRBJ1-5, with a possible D match to TRBD1 (5 bases). CDR3 length equals 14 residues. V lost 6 bases to trimming and J lost 4 bases, with 13 bases between them. CDR1 and CDR2 (germline): MNHEY, SVGAGI. CDR3 region: CASSSRVNNQPQHF. The CDR3 bases are TGTGCCAGCAGCTCCAGGGTAAATAATCAGCCCCAGCATTTT.

This clone appeared once. The J gene is TRBJ2-2, the V gene TRBV5-1; no clear D gene. V was trimmed by 2 bases and J by 6 bases, leaving 5 bases between them. The CDR3 extends over 12 amino acids. Germline V gene sequence: CDR1 SGHRS, CDR2 YFSETQ. The CDR3 reads CASSFSSGELFF. The CDR3 nucleotides are TGCGCCAGCAGCTTTTCCTCCGGGGAGCTGTTTTTT.

V gene TRBV12-3 or TRBV12-4 combines with J gene TRBJ1-2, with unresolved D. V lost 5 bases, J lost 4 bases, and 11 bases lay in between. This CDR3 has 13 residues. For the CDR3, the DNA is TGTGCCAGCAGTCGGAGAAAAACCTATGGCTACACCTTC. Protein product: CASSRRKTYGYTF.

This sequence joins TRBV6-1 and TRBJ1-3; no reliable D call. Germline V gene data show CDR1 as MNHNS and CDR2 as SASEGT. CDR3 size: 16 residues. Trimming left V 0 bases short and J 0 bases short, with 9 bases between. CDR3 nucleotides: TGTGCCAGCAGTGAAGCGGCAGCACTCTCTGGAAACACCATATATTTT. This encodes CASSEAAALSGNTIYF.

The chain links TRBV19 to TRBJ2-6; 7 positions match TRBD1. This CDR3 is 19 amino acids long. V lost 3 bases, J lost 0 bases, and 11 bases stayed unmatched. From germline, CDR1 is LNHDA and CDR2 SQIVND (reference sequence). The CDR3 DNA is TGTGCCAGTAGTATGATAATAGGGACAGAGGGCTCTGGGGCCAACGTCCTGACTTTC. Translated, it gives CASSMIIGTEGSGANVLTF.